One sample yielded the 4 T cell receptor beta chains listed below, sequenced in a study of blood T cells in healthy people across ages. A J-beta primer mix and a sample-barcoded 5' primer were used in a second PCR of roughly 7 to 12 cycles. TCRdb recomputed calls from the 5' RACE reads with MiXCR, one row per CDR3 protein. The sample records more than 900,000 distinct CDR3 sequences, approximately 25% being singletons. This sample was also put to use in a study of T cells of mothers and their children.

The specimen was blood. Receptor source: a girl between 2 and 10 years old in good health.

In its sample, this clonotype was seen a few times. The chain has TRBV3-1 and TRBJ2-1, with 9 nucleotides matching TRBD2. The CDR3 is 17 amino acids. J was trimmed by 4 bases and V by 3 bases; bases with no gene match: 10. Germline-derived CDR1 and CDR2 are LGHDT and YNNKEL (reference sequence). Here the CDR3 DNA reads TGTGCCAGCAGCCATCCTCGCGGGAGGGGAAAATACAATGAGCAGTTCTTC. Amino acid sequence: CASSHPRGRGKYNEQFF.

The chain is built from TRBV28 and TRBJ2-3; 10 bases are a match to TRBD2. CDR3 length equals 18 residues. In germline, CDR1 is MDHEN, CDR2 SYDVKM. The V segment lost 1 base and the J segment 0 bases; nucleotides outside the gene matches: 7. The CDR3, as DNA: TGTGCCAGCAGTTTATTGCAGGGACTAGCGACAAGCACAGATACGCAGTATTTT. Amino acids: CASSLLQGLATSTDTQYF.

This clonotype has only a few counts. J is TRBJ2-5 and V is TRBV7-8; TRBD2 matches at 7 bases. J gave up 4 bases and V 5 bases, and 10 bases lay outside the gene matches. The CDR3 sequence is 15 residues long. The germline CDR1 and CDR2 sequences are SGHVS and FQNEAQ. CDR3 loop: CASSPSGAGPETQYF. CDR3 nucleotides: TGTGCCAGCAGCCCGTCAGGAGCGGGGCCAGAGACCCAGTACTTC.

Only a few counts were recorded for this clonotype. The chain employs TRBV7-3 and TRBJ1-5; TRBD1 agrees at 7 bases. V shed 4 bases and J 3 bases; nucleotides not matched to a gene: 3. In germline, CDR1 is SGHTA, CDR2 FQGTGA. The CDR3 length is 14 residues. The CDR3 reads CASSSGGFNQPQHF. The CDR3 nucleotides read TGTGCCAGCAGCTCAGGGGGGTTCAATCAGCCCCAGCATTTT.